These 26 T cell receptor beta chains share one sample of origin, sequenced in a study of T cells in Graves' hyperthyroidism and ophthalmopathy. Amplification yielded TCR beta CDR3 regions, with RNA transcripts as the source. The HTBI set primed first-round TCR CDR3 RT-PCR. TCRdb redid the calling of the multiplex PCR reads with MiXCR, one entry per CDR3 protein. The repertoire holds hundreds of thousands of distinct CDR3 sequences, with nearly 45% as singletons. The sample comprised peripheral blood or thyroid tissue (not recorded which). Receptor source: an adult man with Graves' disease, either hyperthyroidism or ophthalmopathy (not recorded which).

The rearrangement links TRBV10-3 to TRBJ1-2, with a possible D match to TRBD1 (6 bases). The germline gives CDR1 ENHRY, CDR2 SYGVKD. V was trimmed by 10 bases and J by 0 bases, leaving 24 bases between them. The CDR3 consists of 17 residues. CDR3: CASTLSRGRGANYGYTF. In DNA, the CDR3 is TGTGCCAGCACCTTGAGCCGGGGGCGCGGGGCTAACTATGGCTACACCTTC.

This clonotype was seen many times. The CDR3, as DNA: TGTGCCAGCAGGAGCTCTGGAAACACCATATATTTT. This codes for CASRSSGNTIYF. The rearrangement joins TRBV25-1 to TRBJ1-3, with unresolved D. Trimming stripped 6 bases from V and 0 bases from J, with 3 bases between. This CDR3 has 12 residues. Germline CDR1 is MGHDK and CDR2 is SYGVNS.

This clonotype was observed at least ten times. The chain uses TRBV7-9 and TRBJ1-6; unclear D gene. This CDR3 has 12 residues. The V end was cut by 1 base, the J end by 13 bases, with 8 bases between. Per the germline V gene, CDR1 is SEHNR and CDR2 is FQNEAQ (reference sequence). DNA of the CDR3: TGTGCCAGCAGCTTAGAAACAGATCCCCTCCACTTT. This translates into CASSLETDPLHF.

To note about this clonotype: This may arise from a read error, as a much more abundant clone is one base away. This chain joins TRBV10-3 and TRBJ2-5; possible D gene TRBD1, 5 bases. Per the germline V gene, CDR1 is ENHRY and CDR2 is SYGVKD. CDR3 length equals 13 residues. Between the trimmed V and J ends, which lost 6 bases and 0 bases, there was a span of 8 bases. The CDR3 nucleotides read TGTGCCATCAGGGAGACAGACCAAGAGACCCAGTACTTC. Translation: CAIRETDQETQYF.

This clonotype occurred a few times. The gene calls are TRBV7-8 and TRBJ1-6, with TRBD1 matching over 7 bases. J was trimmed by 11 bases and V by 6 bases; bases with no gene match: 7. The CDR3 totals 13 residues. Germline V gene data show CDR1 as SGHVS and CDR2 as FQNEAQ. DNA of the CDR3: TGTGCCAGCAGTTCCCCAGGGGGAGCACCCCTCCACTTT. It yields the protein CASSSPGGAPLHF.

In its sample, this clonotype was seen many times. The rearrangement joins TRBV7-9 to TRBJ1-3, with no clear D. The CDR3 has 15 residues. V was pared by 5 bases and J by 0 bases, with 11 bases between. CDR1 and CDR2 from the germline V gene are SEHNR and FQNEAQ (reference sequence). The CDR3 here is CASSLTVSSGNTIYF. CDR3 DNA: TGTGCCAGCAGCCTTACAGTTTCCTCTGGAAACACCATATATTTT.

The gene calls are TRBV6-8 and TRBJ1-5, with 7 bases fitting TRBD1. Germline values: CDR1 MNHGY, CDR2 SAAAGT. CDR3 length equals 18 residues. J was trimmed by 0 bases and V by 2 bases; bases with no gene match: 10. DNA of the CDR3: TGTGCCAGCAGTTACACAACCTACGACAGGGCTAGCAATCAGCCCCAGCATTTT. Amino acids: CASSYTTYDRASNQPQHF.

This clonotype turned up a few times. The chain is built from TRBV12-3 or TRBV12-4 and TRBJ1-3; maybe TRBD1 (5 bases). The CDR3 totals 14 residues. V was cut by 10 bases and J by 2 bases, with 15 bases left in between. CDR3 sequence (DNA): TGTGCCATACCGACAGTCCCTGCTGGAAACACCATATATTTT. Its translation is CAIPTVPAGNTIYF.

This clonotype came up many times. The chain is built from TRBV24-1 and TRBJ1-1; D is undetermined. The CDR3 loop spans 13 amino acids. The V end lost 4 bases, the J end lost 5 bases, and 10 bases lay between the germline ends. CDR1 and CDR2 from the germline V gene are KGHDR and SFDVKD. The CDR3 loop is CATSEPGKTEAFF. The CDR3 DNA is TGTGCCACCAGTGAGCCGGGGAAGACTGAAGCTTTCTTT.

The V call is TRBV7-9, the J call TRBJ2-5; D is ambiguous. The CDR3 extends over 15 amino acids. V was cut by 6 bases and J by 2 bases, with 16 bases left in between. Looked up from germline, CDR1 is SEHNR and CDR2 is FQNEAQ (reference sequence). CDR3 in DNA: TGTGCCAGCAGTAGGAGTGCAGGCCCACAAGAGACCCAGTACTTC. Translation: CASSRSAGPQETQYF.

The J gene is TRBJ1-3, the V gene TRBV7-9; maybe TRBD1 (5 bases). Per the germline V gene, CDR1 is SEHNR and CDR2 is FQNEAQ (reference sequence). The CDR3 has 15 amino acids. Trimming stripped 7 bases from V and 3 bases from J, with 16 bases between. CDR3 in amino acids: CASTHRGRGGNTIYF. CDR3 sequence (DNA): TGTGCCAGCACCCATCGAGGGAGGGGTGGAAACACCATATATTTT.

Notes on this clonotype: Germline and junction disagree at one end, which may indicate a read error. V usage is TRBV7-9 and J usage is TRBJ1-2; D uncertain. Germline V gene lookup returns CDR1 SEHNR and CDR2 FQNEAQ (reference sequence). The length of the CDR3 is 15 residues. The chain's CDR3 is CASSPKEAGVYGYTF. Here the CDR3 DNA reads TGCGCCAGCAGCCCGAAGGAGGCAGGAGTCTATGGCTACACCTTC.

The chain couples TRBV10-3 to TRBJ1-1; 7 bases agree with TRBD1. From germline, CDR1 is ENHRY and CDR2 SYGVKD. Trimming cost V 6 bases and J 5 bases; bases outside gene matches: 6. The CDR3 length is 13 residues. Written as DNA, the CDR3 is TGTGCCATCAGGGATGGACAGGTTACTGAAGCTTTCTTT. It translates to CAIRDGQVTEAFF.

This chain connects TRBV2 to TRBJ1-1; D perhaps matches TRBD1 (5 bases). The CDR3 sequence is 13 residues long. The germline V gene encodes CDR1 SNHLY and CDR2 FYNNEI. Trimming left V 1 base short and J 7 bases short, with 10 bases between. The CDR3, as DNA: TGTGCCAGCAGTGAAGGGGGGATTAATGAAGCTTTCTTT. Protein sequence: CASSEGGINEAFF.

On this clonotype itself: A much bigger clone sits one base away, suggesting this may be a read error. The genes are TRBV15 and TRBJ1-5; a possible D gene is TRBD1 (5 bases). The germline V gene encodes CDR1 LNHNV and CDR2 YYDKDF (reference sequence). There are 16 residues in the CDR3. V was trimmed by 0 bases and J by 5 bases, leaving 14 bases between them. The CDR3 spells CATSRDEGRGYQPQHF. The CDR3 DNA reads TGTGCCACCAGCAGAGATGAGGGGCGGGGTTATCAGCCCCAGCATTTT.

This chain links TRBV2 with TRBJ1-2; D gene unclear. The germline V gene has CDR1 SNHLY and CDR2 FYNNEI. Trimming removed 3 bases from V and 0 bases from J, with 8 bases in between. This CDR3 is 14 amino acids long. CDR3 protein: CASSDLGANYGYTF. CDR3 coding DNA: TGTGCCAGCAGTGATCTGGGAGCTAACTATGGCTACACCTTC.

The chain carries TRBV20-1 and TRBJ1-2; 9 bases are a match to TRBD1. Losses at the gene ends were 1 base for V and 11 bases for J; bases not matched to a gene: 5. CDR1 and CDR2 from the germline V gene are DFQATT and SNEGSKA (reference sequence). The CDR3 contains 12 residues. The chain's CDR3 is CSARGTGGQYTF. The CDR3 coding sequence is TGCAGTGCTAGAGGAACAGGGGGCCAGTACACCTTC.

This clonotype was detected many times. One junction end disagrees with the germline gene, perhaps due to a read error. V gene TRBV19 combines with J gene TRBJ1-1, with TRBD1 matching 7 bases. Germline CDR1 reads LNHDA; CDR2 reads SQIVND (reference sequence). CDR3 length: 11 residues. The CDR3 coding sequence is TGTGCCAGTAGTGTGGGACAGCGGATCCGATTT. This sequence encodes CASSVGQRIRF.

This clonotype was detected only a few times. This chain links TRBV2 with TRBJ1-1; D remains ambiguous. CDR1 is SNHLY and CDR2 is FYNNEI in the germline V gene. Trimming took off 5 bases at V and 1 base at J, with 11 bases between the two ends. The CDR3 has 14 residues. CDR3: CASSLTPWNTEAFF. The DNA for the CDR3 is TGTGCCAGCAGTTTGACCCCATGGAACACTGAAGCTTTCTTT.

Ten or more counts support this clonotype. This sequence joins TRBV7-9 and TRBJ1-2; no firm D call. The CDR3 loop spans 15 amino acids. Trimming pared 6 bases from V and 7 bases from J, leaving 21 bases between. CDR1 SEHNR and CDR2 FQNEAQ come from the germline V gene (reference sequence). The CDR3 loop reads CASSYRSAGELGYTF. CDR3 DNA sequence: TGTGCCAGCAGTTATCGATCTGCGGGAGAACTTGGCTACACCTTC.

The chain's CDR3 is CASSPDIQYF. The DNA of the CDR3 is TGTGCCAGCAGCCCGGACATCCAGTACTTC. The chain has TRBV7-3 and TRBJ2-5; weak D call: TRBD1 (5 bases). There are 10 residues in the CDR3. The V end lost 5 bases, the J end lost 10 bases, and 8 bases lay between the germline ends. Germline V CDR1 and CDR2: SGHTA, FQGTGA.

V and J are TRBV7-9 and TRBJ1-2; tentative D call: TRBD1 (6 bases). There are 15 residues in the CDR3. V was cut by 0 bases and J by 4 bases, with 12 bases left in between. Germline V CDR1 and CDR2: SEHNR, FQNEAQ (reference sequence). The CDR3 region is CASSLAGGRFYGYTF. CDR3 coding DNA: TGTGCCAGCAGCTTAGCGGGGGGGCGATTCTATGGCTACACCTTC.

This chain uses TRBV19 with TRBJ1-5, with D maybe TRBD1 (6 bases). The germline V gene has CDR1 LNHDA and CDR2 SQIVND (reference sequence). The CDR3 runs 14 residues. V was clipped by 11 bases and J by 2 bases, with 16 bases between them. CDR3 DNA: TGTGCCCCGGTACAGGGAGGCGGCAATCAGCCCCAGCATTTT. It translates to CAPVQGGGNQPQHF.

J is TRBJ2-7 and V is TRBV20-1; the D gene is possibly TRBD2 (5 bases). CDR3 length: 13 residues. The V and J ends lost 3 bases and 0 bases respectively, with 9 bases between them. CDR1 is DFQATT, CDR2 SNEGSKA, per germline (reference sequence). CDR3 in amino acids: CSASGKSSYEQYF. DNA for the CDR3: TGCAGTGCTAGCGGGAAGAGCTCCTACGAGCAGTACTTC.

This chain joins TRBV25-1 and TRBJ1-4; 7 bases align to TRBD1. CDR3 length equals 13 residues. The V segment lost 8 bases and the J segment 8 bases; nucleotides outside the gene matches: 8. The germline gives CDR1 MGHDK, CDR2 SYGVNS. CDR3 nucleotide sequence: TGTGCCAGCGGCGGGACAGAAGGGGAAAAACTGTTTTTT. It specifies CASGGTEGEKLFF.

A remark on this clonotype: No conserved phenylalanine or tryptophan ends this CDR3, so it is likely a read error. This chain uses TRBV5-1 with TRBJ1-1; possibly TRBD1 for D (6 bases). Germline V lookup: CDR1 SGHRS, CDR2 YFSETQ. V was pared by 2 bases and J by 0 bases, with 8 bases between. This CDR3 is 14 amino acids long. CDR3 sequence: CASSFGQLNTEAFL. The CDR3 DNA sequence: TGCGCCAGCAGCTTCGGACAGTTGAACACTGAAGCTTTCCTT.